These 5 T cell receptor beta chains share one sample of origin, sequenced in a study of early T cells in non-severe SARS-CoV-2 infection (dated by TCRdb to the early 2020s). Library generation was performed with 5' RACE. Reads for this sample came from a NextSeq 500. In-frame beta chains were kept once TCRdb had trimmed the public reads at Q25 with fastp and called clones with MiXCR. Entries are consolidated by CDR3 protein sequence, retaining the most common genes and DNA. The sample has almost 45,000 distinct CDR3 sequences on record, around 6.1% of them singletons. The top ten clones comprise 9.5% to 15% of the sample. Sequences were obtained from whole blood. These receptors originate from an adult who was a healthcare worker with PCR-confirmed SARS-CoV-2 infection or an uninfected control (not recorded which).

This clonotype was observed at least ten times. This chain links TRBV7-9 with TRBJ2-7; D could derive from TRBD1 or TRBD2 (6 bases each). The CDR3 totals 15 residues. The V end lost 3 bases, the J end lost 0 bases, and 12 bases lay between the germline ends. Germline assignment: CDR1 SEHNR and CDR2 FQNEAQ (reference sequence). Here the CDR3 reads CASSFGGGLSYEQYF. The CDR3 DNA reads TGTGCCAGCAGCTTTGGTGGGGGGCTCTCCTACGAGCAGTACTTC.

This clonotype was seen a handful of times. The DNA of the CDR3 is TGTGCAAGTCGCTCTAGGCGGACTAGCGGGGGCCTGGATTCAATCCACAATGAGCAGTTCTTC. Its protein product is CASRSRRTSGGLDSIHNEQFF. V usage is TRBV12-2 and J usage is TRBJ2-1; the table's D call TRBD2 went unverified against the DNA. TRBV12-2 is a pseudogene. This CDR3 has 21 amino acids.

This clonotype was seen many times. The V call is TRBV12-3 or TRBV12-4, the J call TRBJ2-3; tentatively, D is TRBD1 (6 bases). The CDR3 totals 14 residues. Trimming took 3 bases from V and 4 from J, leaving 11 bases between them. In DNA, the CDR3 is TGTGCCAGCAGTTTGAGGGGGTTTGCAGATACGCAGTATTTT. This codes for CASSLRGFADTQYF.

This rearrangement joins TRBV3-1 to TRBJ2-3; the D gene is possibly TRBD1 (6 bases). The germline V gene has CDR1 LGHDT and CDR2 YNNKEL (reference sequence). The V and J ends lost 7 bases and 0 bases respectively, with 14 bases between them. The CDR3 is 15 residues long. In DNA, the CDR3 is TGTGCCAGCACCAAGTCCGGGACAAGCACAGATACGCAGTATTTT. Protein product: CASTKSGTSTDTQYF.

In this sample, this clonotype turned up a few times. The V call is TRBV11-3, the J call TRBJ2-7; 8 positions match TRBD1. CDR1 is SGHNT and CDR2 is YENEEA in the germline V gene. The ends lost 1 base at V and 5 bases at J; junction bases unmatched: 7. CDR3 length: 15 amino acids. The CDR3 bases are TGTGCCAGCAGCTTAGCAGGGGGCGATTTCCACGAGCAGTACTTC. Amino acids: CASSLAGGDFHEQYF.